What follows are 29 T cell receptor beta chains derived from one specimen sequenced in a study of cytomegalovirus exposure and HLA in healthy donors. 60 Vbeta and 13 Jbeta primers were used in PCR. Sequencing used immunoSEQ multiplex PCR; TCRdb keeps in-frame clones, though not all of them. The table includes around 120,000 clones, around 63% detected once. Sequenced sample: PBMCs. The receptors shown here come from a man aged 35-49 years in good health and CMV-seropositive.

The chain combines TRBV6-6 with TRBJ2-1; D is perhaps TRBD2 (5 bases). The CDR3 contains 13 residues. CDR1 is MNHNY, CDR2 SVGAGI, per germline (reference sequence). V lost 7 bases to trimming and J lost 8 bases, with 15 bases between them. CDR3 coding DNA: TGTGCCAGCACAGCCCGGGGTGGGGATGAGCAGTTCTTC. Protein sequence: CASTARGGDEQFF.

V is TRBV30 and J is TRBJ1-2, with unresolved D. Trimming cost V 5 bases and J 3 bases, with 13 bases left between them. The CDR3 is 13 residues long. CDR1 is GTSNPN, CDR2 SVGIG, per germline (reference sequence). The CDR3 loop reads CAWVLERDYGYTF. CDR3 DNA sequence: TGTGCCTGGGTCCTGGAGAGAGACTATGGCTACACCTTC.

The chain couples TRBV28 to TRBJ1-2; perhaps TRBD1 as D (6 bases). V lost 8 bases to trimming and J lost 0 bases, with 13 bases between them. Germline CDR1 MDHEN, CDR2 SYDVKM. The CDR3 runs to 14 residues. This CDR3 is CASGDRQANYGYTF. DNA for the CDR3: TGTGCCAGCGGTGACAGGCAAGCTAACTATGGCTACACCTTC.

This clone occurred a few times. The chain's CDR3 is CASSLWTADEKLFF. In DNA, the CDR3 is TGTGCCAGCAGCTTATGGACAGCCGATGAAAAACTGTTTTTT. The rearrangement joins TRBV5-5 to TRBJ1-4, with D tentatively TRBD1 (6 bases). Trimming left V 2 bases short and J 6 bases short, with 11 bases between. CDR3 length: 14 residues. Germline V CDR1 and CDR2: SGHKS, YYEKEE (reference sequence).

This chain uses TRBV4-2 with TRBJ1-1; 7 bases fit TRBD1. With V trimmed by 5 bases and J by 3 bases, 3 bases remained unmatched. This CDR3 has 13 residues. Germline CDR1 LGHNA, CDR2 YNFKEQ. CDR3 residues: CASSIDRDTEAFF. The CDR3 region has the DNA TGTGCCAGCAGCATAGACAGGGACACTGAAGCTTTCTTT.

Notes on this clone: The same CDR3 can be traced to other DNA sequences in this sample. The chain employs TRBV28 and TRBJ2-1, with 7 bases identical to TRBD1. V lost 2 bases, J lost 3 bases, and 4 bases stayed unmatched. The CDR3 totals 15 residues. Germline assignment: CDR1 MDHEN and CDR2 SYDVKM. The CDR3 nucleotides are TGTGCCAGCAGTTTAGAGACAGGGAGCTACAATGAGCAGTTCTTC. Encoded protein: CASSLETGSYNEQFF.

The CDR3 loop reads CASSLEEGSDTQYF. CDR3 DNA: TGTGCCAGCAGCTTAGAGGAGGGTTCAGATACGCAGTATTTT. The chain recombines TRBV11-1 with TRBJ2-3; D might be TRBD2 (6 bases). Germline-derived CDR1 and CDR2 are SGHAT and FQDESV (reference sequence). The CDR3 length is 14 residues. V dropped 1 base and J dropped 4 bases, with 9 bases sitting between them.

The chain is built from TRBV7-9 and TRBJ2-7; 10 bases match TRBD1. With V trimmed by 4 bases and J by 2 bases, 8 bases remained unmatched. The CDR3 is made up of 16 amino acids. The germline gives CDR1 SEHNR, CDR2 FQNEAQ (reference sequence). CDR3 nucleotide sequence: TGTGCCAGCAGCTCAGACCCGGGACAGGGGACCTACGAGCAGTACTTC. This gives the protein CASSSDPGQGTYEQYF.

The V and J genes are TRBV7-9 and TRBJ1-4; the D gene is possibly TRBD1 (5 bases). V dropped 5 bases and J dropped 10 bases, with 11 bases sitting between them. This CDR3 spans 12 amino acids. Germline lookup yields CDR1 SEHNR and CDR2 FQNEAQ (reference sequence). The CDR3 sequence: CASSPSGGKLFF. The DNA of the CDR3 is TGTGCCAGCAGCCCGTCGGGGGGAAAACTGTTTTTT.

The chain employs TRBV5-1 and TRBJ2-5, with TRBD1 identical over 7 bases. This CDR3 is 14 amino acids long. Germline CDR1 is SGHRS and CDR2 is YFSETQ. After removal of 3 bases from V and 1 base from J, the junction contained 3 bases not matched to a gene. CDR3 bases: TGCGCCAGCAGCTGGGGACAGTTCCAAGAGACCCAGTACTTC. It yields the protein CASSWGQFQETQYF.

The chain combines TRBV2 with TRBJ1-1; 9 positions agree with TRBD1. The ends lost 6 bases at V and 8 bases at J; junction bases unmatched: 4. The CDR3 is made up of 12 amino acids. Per germline, CDR1 SNHLY and CDR2 FYNNEI. CDR3 sequence: CASRTGTGEAFF. CDR3 in DNA: TGTGCCAGCAGAACCGGGACAGGGGAAGCTTTCTTT.

This chain joins TRBV27 and TRBJ2-7; 13 nucleotides line up with TRBD2. CDR3 length: 15 amino acids. The junction had 1 base not matched to a gene; V was cut back by 3 bases and J by 2 bases. CDR1 is MNHEY and CDR2 is SMNVEV in the germline V gene (reference sequence). CDR3 loop: CASSFGTSGAYEQYF. For the CDR3, the DNA is TGTGCCAGCAGTTTTGGGACTAGCGGGGCCTACGAGCAGTACTTC.

V is TRBV19 and J is TRBJ2-1, with D perhaps TRBD1 (6 bases). Between the trimmed V and J ends, which lost 3 bases and 0 bases, there was a span of 15 bases. Germline values: CDR1 LNHDA, CDR2 SQIVND (reference sequence). The CDR3 runs to 17 residues. The CDR3 reads CASSMRAQGSSYNEQFF. Written as DNA, the CDR3 is TGTGCCAGTAGTATGCGGGCCCAGGGGAGCTCCTACAATGAGCAGTTCTTC.

V is TRBV2 and J is TRBJ2-5; 8 nucleotides match TRBD2. CDR1 is SNHLY and CDR2 is FYNNEI in the germline V gene. The CDR3 length is 15 residues. The V and J ends lost 7 bases and 0 bases, in that order; junction bases with no gene match: 7. The CDR3 here is CASKIRGGHQETQYF. As DNA, the CDR3 is TGTGCCAGCAAAATACGGGGGGGCCACCAAGAGACCCAGTACTTC.

This clone showed up just a few times. The chain links TRBV10-3 to TRBJ2-7; no definite D call. The CDR3 totals 11 residues. V lost 5 bases and J 3 bases, leaving 5 bases between the germline ends. The V gene's germline CDR1 is ENHRY and CDR2 SYGVKD. CDR3 sequence (DNA): TGTGCCATCAGTTCCAACTACGAGCAGTACTTC. Protein product: CAISSNYEQYF.

This clone has more than one count but fewer than ten. J is TRBJ1-6 and V is TRBV5-1; TRBD1 matches at 8 bases. V lost 4 bases to trimming and J lost 9 bases; unmatched junction nucleotides: 9. The V gene's germline CDR1 is SGHRS and CDR2 YFSETQ. This CDR3 has 15 amino acids. The CDR3 region has the DNA TGCGCCAGCAGCACCGAACAGGGGGGAGGTTCACCCCTCCACTTT. Amino acids: CASSTEQGGGSPLHF.

This clone occurred a few times. The chain carries TRBV10-1 and TRBJ2-1, with 10 positions matching TRBD2. Trimming at V came to 4 bases and at J to 8 bases, leaving 5 bases not matched to a gene. CDR1 and CDR2 from the germline V gene are WNHNN and SYGVQD (reference sequence). CDR3 length: 14 amino acids. DNA for the CDR3: TGCGCCAGCAGTGTAGGGACTAGCGTCGATGAGCAGTTCTTC. Protein: CASSVGTSVDEQFF.

The CDR3 loop reads CASSQDVGTPRPTQYF. Here the CDR3 DNA reads TGTGCCAGCAGCCAAGACGTCGGGACTCCCCGCCCTACGCAGTATTTT. The V call is TRBV14, the J call TRBJ2-3; maybe TRBD2 (6 bases). Trimming shortened V by 0 bases and J by 8 bases, and 18 bases separated the two germline ends. CDR3 length: 16 amino acids. The germline CDR1 and CDR2 sequences are SGHDN and FVKESK.

The V call is TRBV7-9, the J call TRBJ2-7, with D perhaps matching TRBD1 (6 bases). The CDR3 is 15 residues long. The V gene lost 0 bases and the J gene lost 3 bases, with 12 bases spanning the gap. Per the germline V gene, CDR1 is SEHNR and CDR2 is FQNEAQ (reference sequence). DNA for the CDR3: TGTGCCAGCAGCTTAGCCTCAGGGGAGAACTACGAGCAGTACTTC. It encodes CASSLASGENYEQYF.

The chain carries TRBV30 and TRBJ2-3, with unresolved D. The ends were cut back, 3 bases at V and 6 bases at J, with 10 bases in the middle. Germline V CDR1 and CDR2: GTSNPN, SVGIG (reference sequence). The CDR3 covers 12 residues. The CDR3 nucleotides are TGTGCCTGGAGCTCCAACTCCGATACGCAGTATTTT. It is translated as CAWSSNSDTQYF.

This clone showed up just a few times. V is TRBV19 and J is TRBJ1-1, with D perhaps TRBD1 (5 bases). Germline V lookup: CDR1 LNHDA, CDR2 SQIVND (reference sequence). V gave up 3 bases and J gave up 0 bases, with 8 bases separating them. This CDR3 has 14 amino acids. The CDR3 region is CASSIPGMNTEAFF. The DNA for the CDR3 is TGTGCCAGTAGTATCCCAGGGATGAACACTGAAGCTTTCTTT. Looking up the rest from reference TRBV19 and TRBJ1-1 gives the full variable domain: DGGITQSPKYLFRKEGQNVTLSCEQNLNHDAMYWYRQDPGQGLRLIYYSQIVNDFQKGDIAEGYSVSREKKESFPLTVTSAQKNPTAFYLCASSIPGMNTEAFFGQGTRLTVV.

This clone was found once. This chain links TRBV19 with TRBJ2-7, with 10 bases lining up with TRBD1. The CDR3 is made up of 13 amino acids. Trimming took 10 bases from V and 1 from J; bases not matched to a gene: 4. The V gene's germline CDR1 is LNHDA and CDR2 SQIVND (reference sequence). For the CDR3, the DNA is TGTGCCACCATGGACAGGGGGTCCTACGAGCAGTACTTC. Translation gives CATMDRGSYEQYF.

This clone was picked up a small number of times. The J gene is TRBJ1-2, the V gene TRBV6-1; 7 bases map to TRBD1. V shed 9 bases, J shed 6 bases, and the junction held 10 bases outside the gene matches. The germline V gene encodes CDR1 MNHNS and CDR2 SASEGT. The CDR3 has 13 residues. The DNA of the CDR3 is TGTGCCAGGAAGGACAGGCACGAGGATGGCTACACCTTC. It encodes CARKDRHEDGYTF.

This clone has more than one count but fewer than ten. Different DNA sequences within this sample yield the same CDR3. The chain carries TRBV11-2 and TRBJ2-7; 9 positions agree with TRBD1. Germline V CDR1 and CDR2: SGHAT, FQNNGV. V shed 5 bases and J 6 bases; nucleotides not matched to a gene: 8. This CDR3 is 14 amino acids long. The CDR3: CASSQDRGGGEQYF. CDR3 sequence (DNA): TGTGCCAGCAGCCAGGACAGGGGAGGTGGCGAGCAGTACTTC.

The rearrangement joins TRBV6-5 to TRBJ2-1; D may be TRBD2 (6 bases). CDR1 and CDR2 (germline): MNHEY, SVGAGI. The V and J ends lost 5 bases and 2 bases respectively, with 13 bases between them. This CDR3 contains 15 residues. CDR3 loop: CASSPASAPYNEQFF. The CDR3 bases are TGTGCCAGCAGTCCGGCTAGCGCCCCCTACAATGAGCAGTTCTTC.

This clone showed up just once. This sequence joins TRBV4-3 and TRBJ2-7; D is perhaps TRBD1 (6 bases). The germline V gene encodes CDR1 LGHNA and CDR2 YSLEER. V lost 2 bases to trimming and J lost 7 bases, with 12 bases between them. CDR3 size: 13 residues. The CDR3 DNA sequence: TGCGCCAGCAGCCAAATACAGGGCGGGGAGCAGTACTTC. Translation gives CASSQIQGGEQYF.

The rearrangement uses TRBV19 and TRBJ1-1; TRBD1 matches 8 bases. Trimming took 5 bases from V and 7 from J; bases not matched to a gene: 9. This CDR3 contains 14 residues. Germline V gives CDR1 LNHDA, CDR2 SQIVND (reference sequence). CDR3 DNA sequence: TGTGCCAGTAGTGGGCGGACAGGGCGCTTTGAAGCTTTCTTT. Its translation: CASSGRTGRFEAFF.

The chain employs TRBV6-5 and TRBJ2-1, with 10 positions matching TRBD2. This CDR3 region has 15 residues. Per the germline V gene, CDR1 is MNHEY and CDR2 is SVGAGI. Trimming cost V 4 bases and J 9 bases; bases outside gene matches: 9. The CDR3 region is CASSFTSGIGGEQFF. CDR3 bases: TGTGCCAGCAGTTTTACTAGCGGGATAGGCGGTGAGCAGTTCTTC.

The rearrangement links TRBV19 to TRBJ1-4; D uncertain. Germline assignment: CDR1 LNHDA and CDR2 SQIVND (reference sequence). The CDR3 runs 12 residues. Trimming stripped 6 bases from V and 8 bases from J, with 10 bases between. The CDR3 DNA is TGTGCCAGTAGATCAGGTTCCGAAAAACTGTTTTTT. As protein: CASRSGSEKLFF.